Listed below are T cell receptor beta chains from one sample, sequenced in a study of blood T cell repertoires in COVID-19. TCRdb keeps only in-frame clones here, not all; method: immunoSEQ multiplex PCR. The top ten clones hold approximately 1.4% of a sample with about 140,000 clones, around 88% of them seen once. Sequenced sample: peripheral blood. These receptors all come from a woman in her sixties with acute or convalescent COVID-19. Both conserved end residues are part of each CDR3. The order of the fields is V gene, J gene, CDR3 protein.

V gene: TRBV7-9; J gene: TRBJ1-2; CDR3 protein: CASSLPDRGGDGYTF
V gene: TRBV11-2; J gene: TRBJ1-5; CDR3 protein: CASSLTRGFNQPQHF
V gene: TRBV4-1; J gene: TRBJ2-2; CDR3 protein: CASSRTSGGTGELFF
V gene: TRBV11-2; J gene: TRBJ1-1; CDR3 protein: CASSLREADTEAFF
V gene: TRBV2; J gene: TRBJ1-2; CDR3 protein: CASRAYGTGLNTF
V gene: TRBV7-8; J gene: TRBJ1-5; CDR3 protein: CASSFSGNQPQHF
V gene: TRBV10-3; J gene: TRBJ2-7; CDR3 protein: CAISEYLLQGGNYEQYF
V gene: TRBV18; J gene: TRBJ1-1; CDR3 protein: CASSPNDGGQGNDGAFF
V gene: TRBV14; J gene: TRBJ2-1; CDR3 protein: CASSQVASYNEQFF
V gene: TRBV27; J gene: TRBJ1-2; CDR3 protein: CASSWTGNYGYTF
V gene: TRBV28; J gene: TRBJ2-7; CDR3 protein: CASSVPGQGAYEQYF
V gene: TRBV18; J gene: TRBJ2-5; CDR3 protein: CASSDSLQETQYF
V gene: TRBV5-1; J gene: TRBJ2-2; CDR3 protein: CASTRLAGSTGELFF
V gene: TRBV29-1; J gene: TRBJ2-3; CDR3 protein: CSGGRPTGSADTQYF
V gene: TRBV9; J gene: TRBJ2-3; CDR3 protein: CASSVWARDTQYF
V gene: TRBV18; J gene: TRBJ2-7; CDR3 protein: CASSPDIVEQYF
V gene: TRBV20-1; J gene: TRBJ1-1; CDR3 protein: CSASAGGTGEVNTEAFF
V gene: TRBV6-5; J gene: TRBJ1-2; CDR3 protein: CASRRGQGDGYTF
V gene: TRBV7-2; J gene: TRBJ1-2; CDR3 protein: CASSGRQAPHGYTF
V gene: TRBV7-2; J gene: TRBJ1-1; CDR3 protein: CASSRRSGTTTEAFF
V gene: TRBV21-1; J gene: TRBJ1-5; CDR3 protein: CASSKWLGSNQPQHF
V gene: TRBV7-3; J gene: TRBJ2-1; CDR3 protein: CASSVTRGDEQFF
V gene: TRBV7-9; J gene: TRBJ1-1; CDR3 protein: CASRYGRGAAFF
V gene: TRBV7-7; J gene: TRBJ1-6; CDR3 protein: CASSLDGGVNSPLHF
V gene: TRBV5-1; J gene: TRBJ1-1; CDR3 protein: CASNDRRGVNTEAFF